This T cell receptor (beta chain) was identified in a study of T cells in Graves' hyperthyroidism and ophthalmopathy. Whole-study findings and limits: Most thyroid clonotypes that were expanded above 0.001 also turned up in blood.

On this clonotype: Its antigen is as yet unknown.

J gave up 7 bases and V 5 bases, and 8 bases lay outside the gene matches. Per germline, CDR1 LNHDA and CDR2 SQIVND (reference sequence). The CDR3 contains 15 residues. It was RNA transcripts that yielded the amplified TCR beta CDR3 regions. Researchers ran a first-round RT-PCR on the TCR CDR3 using the HTBI primer set. Via MiXCR, TCRdb re-called the multiplex PCR reads, giving one row per CDR3 protein. Of approximately 380,000 distinct CDR3 sequences listed, 11% to 15% are singletons. This TCR was recovered from a man in his fifties with Graves' ophthalmopathy. This chain connects TRBV19 to TRBJ2-3, with 11 bases lining up with TRBD2. Material: blood. CDR3 sequence reads: CASSVRLAGFHTQYF. The CDR3 bases are TGTGCCAGTAGTGTACGACTAGCGGGATTCCATACGCAGTATTTT.